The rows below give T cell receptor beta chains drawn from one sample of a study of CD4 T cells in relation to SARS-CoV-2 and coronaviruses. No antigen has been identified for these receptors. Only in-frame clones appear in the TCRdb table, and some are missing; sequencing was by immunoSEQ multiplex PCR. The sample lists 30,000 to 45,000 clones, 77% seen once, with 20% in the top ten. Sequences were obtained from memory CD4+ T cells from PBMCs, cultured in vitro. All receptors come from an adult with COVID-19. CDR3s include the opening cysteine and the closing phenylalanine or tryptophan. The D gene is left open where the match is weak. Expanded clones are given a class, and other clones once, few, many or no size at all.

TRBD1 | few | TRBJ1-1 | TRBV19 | CASSINPQGAWTEAFF | TGTGCCAGTAGTATCAACCCACAGGGGGCTTGGACTGAAGCTTTCTTT
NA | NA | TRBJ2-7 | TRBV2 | CASSESRGRSYEQYF | TGTGCCAGCAGTGAAAGTCGTGGCAGGTCCTACGAGCAGTACTTC
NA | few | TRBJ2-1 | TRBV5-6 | CASSLGHSYNEQFF | TGTGCCAGCAGCCTGGGACACTCCTACAATGAGCAGTTCTTC
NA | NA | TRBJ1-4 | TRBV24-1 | CATSHGNEKLFF | TGTGCCACCTCACATGGTAATGAAAAACTGTTTTTT
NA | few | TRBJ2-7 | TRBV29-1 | CSGQDGNYEQYF | TGCAGCGGCCAGGACGGGAACTACGAGCAGTACTTC
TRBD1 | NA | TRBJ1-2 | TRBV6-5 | CASSYSRGRGYGYTF | TGTGCCAGCAGTTACAGCAGGGGGCGCGGCTATGGCTACACCTTC
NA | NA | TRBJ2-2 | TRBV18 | CASSPQGSGELFF | TGTGCCAGCTCACCTCAGGGTTCCGGGGAGCTGTTTTTT
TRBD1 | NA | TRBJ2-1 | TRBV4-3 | CASSQDYWDRNYNEQFF | TGCGCCAGCAGCCAAGATTATTGGGACAGGAATTACAATGAGCAGTTCTTC
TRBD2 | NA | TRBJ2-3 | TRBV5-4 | CASSLDGAGVGTDTQYF | TGTGCCAGCAGCTTGGACGGCGCGGGAGTTGGCACAGATACGCAGTATTTT
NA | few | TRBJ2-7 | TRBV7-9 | CASSLLEGYEQYF | TGTGCCAGCAGCTTATTGGAGGGGTACGAGCAGTACTTC
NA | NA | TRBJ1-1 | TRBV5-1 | CASSLGAGPEAFF | TGCGCCAGCAGCTTGGGGGCAGGCCCTGAAGCTTTCTTT
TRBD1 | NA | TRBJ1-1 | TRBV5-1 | CASSLFGQGTEAFF | TGCGCCAGCAGCTTGTTCGGACAGGGGACTGAAGCTTTCTTT
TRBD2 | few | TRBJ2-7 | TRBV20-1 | CSASLAGVGRVEQYF | TGCAGTGCTAGTTTGGCGGGAGTAGGAAGGGTCGAGCAGTACTTC
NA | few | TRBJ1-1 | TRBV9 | CASSVGRGSMNTEAFF | TGTGCCAGCAGCGTAGGGAGGGGATCCATGAACACTGAAGCTTTCTTT
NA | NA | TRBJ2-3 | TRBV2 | CASTVSLDTQYF | TGTGCCAGCACCGTCTCTTTGGATACGCAGTATTTT
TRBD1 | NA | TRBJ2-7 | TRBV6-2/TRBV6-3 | CASSYRPGQGATSAPDEQYF | TGTGCCAGCAGTTACAGGCCGGGACAGGGGGCCACTAGCGCCCCTGACGAGCAGTACTTC
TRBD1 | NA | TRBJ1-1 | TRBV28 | CASRTGQGDTEAFF | TGTGCCAGCAGGACAGGACAGGGGGATACTGAAGCTTTCTTT
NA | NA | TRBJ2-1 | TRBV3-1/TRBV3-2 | CASSQDLSAYNEQFF | TGTGCCAGCAGCCAAGATTTAAGCGCTTACAATGAGCAGTTCTTC
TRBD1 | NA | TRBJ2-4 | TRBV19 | CASSSQGENIQYF | TGTGCCAGTAGTAGCCAGGGGGAGAACATTCAGTACTTC
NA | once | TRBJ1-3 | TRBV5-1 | CASSPSGRSGSGNTIYF | TGCGCCAGCAGCCCGTCGGGCCGGTCCGGCTCTGGAAACACCATATATTTT
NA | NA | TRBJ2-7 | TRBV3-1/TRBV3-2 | CASSMAGPYEQYF | TGTGCCAGCAGTATGGCGGGGCCCTACGAGCAGTACTTC
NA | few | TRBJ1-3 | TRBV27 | CASSSTGGGNTIYF | TGTGCCAGCAGTTCGACAGGCGGGGGAAACACCATATATTTT
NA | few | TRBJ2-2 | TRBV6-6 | CASSPTAGELFF | TGTGCCAGCAGTCCTACAGCCGGGGAGCTGTTTTTT
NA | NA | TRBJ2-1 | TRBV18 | CASSPRGPDYNEQFF | TGTGCCAGCTCACCGAGAGGGCCGGATTACAATGAGCAGTTCTTC
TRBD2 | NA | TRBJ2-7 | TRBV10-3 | CAISGIAGGQYEQYF | TGTGCCATCAGTGGAATAGCGGGAGGGCAGTACGAGCAGTACTTC
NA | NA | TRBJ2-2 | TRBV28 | CASSLSTGELFF | TGTGCCAGCAGTTTAAGCACCGGGGAGCTGTTTTTT
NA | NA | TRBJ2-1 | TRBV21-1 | CASSKTRTRGWEQFF | TGTGCCAGCAGCAAAACTAGGACTAGGGGATGGGAGCAGTTCTTC
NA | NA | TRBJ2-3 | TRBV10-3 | CATTDLGGRGSGTDTQYF | TGTGCCACCACGGACCTTGGCGGCAGGGGCTCCGGCACAGATACGCAGTATTTT
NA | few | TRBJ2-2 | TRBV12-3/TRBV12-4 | CASSFEGPGELFF | TGTGCCAGCAGTTTTGAGGGTCCCGGGGAGCTGTTTTTT
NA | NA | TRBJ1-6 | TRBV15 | CATSGGGSAPLHF | TGTGCCACCAGCGGAGGGGGTAGCGCACCCCTCCACTTT
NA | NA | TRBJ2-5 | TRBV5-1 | CASSPNRPRGMETQYF | TGCGCCAGCAGCCCCAACCGGCCTAGAGGGATGGAGACCCAGTACTTC
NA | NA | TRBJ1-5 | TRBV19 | CASSIGSLNQPQHF | TGTGCCAGTAGTATTGGCAGTCTCAATCAGCCCCAGCATTTT
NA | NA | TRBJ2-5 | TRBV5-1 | CASSFSSTRETQYF | TGCGCCAGCAGCTTTAGTTCCACTCGAGAGACCCAGTACTTC
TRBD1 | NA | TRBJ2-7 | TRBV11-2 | CASSLQGDITYEQYF | TGTGCCAGCAGCTTACAGGGGGACATCACCTACGAGCAGTACTTC
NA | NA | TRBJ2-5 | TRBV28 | CASSLVGPQETQYF | TGTGCCAGCAGTTTAGTTGGCCCGCAAGAGACCCAGTACTTC
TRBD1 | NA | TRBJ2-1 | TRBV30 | CAWLQGAHEQFF | TGTGCCTGGCTACAGGGGGCCCATGAGCAGTTCTTC
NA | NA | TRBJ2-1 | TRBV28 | CASSLIGREQFF | TGTGCCAGCAGTTTAATCGGGAGAGAGCAGTTCTTC
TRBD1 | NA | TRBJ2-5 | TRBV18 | CASSPDRGRQTQYF | TGTGCCAGCTCACCGGACAGGGGGCGGCAGACCCAGTACTTC